The 2 T cell receptor beta chains reported below all come from one sample, sequenced in a study of T cell repertoires in cytomegalovirus infection. No antigen has been assigned to these receptors. Each CDR3 protein gets one entry after TCRdb re-called the reads with MiXCR. The sample contains some 50,000 distinct CDR3 sequences, about a fifth of which appear only once. The material sequenced was CD8+ T cells from cultured PBMCs, taken from culture after CMV antigen stimulation. All receptors derive from a human donor in good health (CMV status not recorded). Some clones in this sample may be carry-over from other donors' samples.

This chain uses TRBV2 with TRBJ1-5; D is undetermined. V lost 3 bases and J 4 bases, leaving 10 bases between the germline ends. The CDR3 loop spans 14 amino acids. CDR1 and CDR2 from the germline V gene are SNHLY and FYNNEI. The CDR3 protein is CASSEVGNNQPQHF. CDR3 DNA sequence: TGTGCCAGCAGTGAGGTCGGAAATAATCAGCCCCAGCATTTT. The full variable domain, rest sourced from reference TRBV2 and TRBJ1-5, is EPEVTQTPSHQVTQMGQEVILRCVPISNHLYFYWYRQILGQKVEFLVSFYNNEISEKSEIFDDQFSVERPDGSNFTLKIRSTKLEDSAMYFCASSEVGNNQPQHFGDGTRLSIL.

The chain couples TRBV7-8 to TRBJ2-1; D remains unclear. The CDR3 has 14 residues. Trimming cost V 3 bases and J 6 bases, with 12 bases left between them. From germline, CDR1 is SGHVS and CDR2 FQNEAQ. The CDR3 sequence: CASSFDRARNEQFF. The DNA for the CDR3 is TGTGCCAGCAGCTTCGATAGGGCCCGCAATGAGCAGTTCTTC.